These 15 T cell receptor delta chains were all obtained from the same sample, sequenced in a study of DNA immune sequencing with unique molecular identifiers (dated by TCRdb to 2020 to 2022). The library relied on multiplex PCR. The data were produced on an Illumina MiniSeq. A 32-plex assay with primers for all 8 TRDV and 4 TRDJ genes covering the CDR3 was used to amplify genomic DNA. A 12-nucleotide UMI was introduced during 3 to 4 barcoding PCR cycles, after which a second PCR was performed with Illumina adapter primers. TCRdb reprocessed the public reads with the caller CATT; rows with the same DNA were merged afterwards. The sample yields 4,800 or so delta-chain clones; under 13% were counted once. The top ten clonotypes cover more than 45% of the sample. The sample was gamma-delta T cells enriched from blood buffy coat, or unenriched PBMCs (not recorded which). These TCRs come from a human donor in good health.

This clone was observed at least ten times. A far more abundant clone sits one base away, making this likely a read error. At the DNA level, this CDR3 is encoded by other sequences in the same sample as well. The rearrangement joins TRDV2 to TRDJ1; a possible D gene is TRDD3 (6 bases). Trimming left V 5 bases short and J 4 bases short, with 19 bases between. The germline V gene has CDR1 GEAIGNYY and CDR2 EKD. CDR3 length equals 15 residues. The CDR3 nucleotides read TGTGCCTGTGCCCAACTGGGAGATAGGGACGATAAACTCATCTTT. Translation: CACAQLGDRDDKLIF.

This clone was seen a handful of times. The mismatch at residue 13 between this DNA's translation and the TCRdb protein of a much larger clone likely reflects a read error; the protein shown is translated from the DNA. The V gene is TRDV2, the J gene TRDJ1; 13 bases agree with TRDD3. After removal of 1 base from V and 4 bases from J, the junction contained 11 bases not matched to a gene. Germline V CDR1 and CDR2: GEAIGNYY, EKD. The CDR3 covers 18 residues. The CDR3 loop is CACDTLSTGGYGVDKLIF. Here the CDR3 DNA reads TGTGCCTGTGACACTCTAAGTACTGGGGGATACGGCGTCGATAAACTCATCTTT.

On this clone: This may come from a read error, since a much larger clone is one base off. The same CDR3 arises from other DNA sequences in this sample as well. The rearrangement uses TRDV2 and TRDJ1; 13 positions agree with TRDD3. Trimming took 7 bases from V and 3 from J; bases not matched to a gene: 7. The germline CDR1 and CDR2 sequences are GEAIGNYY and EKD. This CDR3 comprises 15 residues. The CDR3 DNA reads TGTGCCTGCGACCGACTGGGGGATACGTCCGATAAACTCATCTTT. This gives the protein CACDRLGDTSDKLIF.

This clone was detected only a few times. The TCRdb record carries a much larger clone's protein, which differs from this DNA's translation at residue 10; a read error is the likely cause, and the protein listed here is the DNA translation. The CDR3 coding sequence is TGTGCCTGTGACCTACTGGGGGATAGGTGCGATAAACTCATCTTT. This gives the protein CACDLLGDRCDKLIF. The chain links TRDV2 to TRDJ1, with 11 bases identical to TRDD3. The CDR3 is 15 residues long. V lost 3 bases, J lost 4 bases, and 6 bases stayed unmatched. Germline V gives CDR1 GEAIGNYY, CDR2 EKD.

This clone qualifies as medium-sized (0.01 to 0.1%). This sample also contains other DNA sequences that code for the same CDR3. CDR3 coding DNA: TGTGCCTTTGGGGAGATGGGGGATAACTCGACAGCACAACTCTTCTTT. Amino acid sequence: CAFGEMGDNSTAQLFF. The rearrangement uses TRDV3 and TRDJ2, with TRDD3 matching over 9 bases. Per germline, CDR1 TVYSNPD and CDR2 GDNSRS (reference sequence). There are 16 residues in the CDR3. Losses at the gene ends were 2 bases for V and 4 bases for J; bases not matched to a gene: 11.

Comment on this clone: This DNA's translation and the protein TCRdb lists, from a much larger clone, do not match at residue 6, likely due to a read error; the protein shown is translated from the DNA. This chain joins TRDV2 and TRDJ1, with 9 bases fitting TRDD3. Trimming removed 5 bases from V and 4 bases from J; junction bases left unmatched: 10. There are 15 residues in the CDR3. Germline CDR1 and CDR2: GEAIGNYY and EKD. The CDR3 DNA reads TGTGCCTGTGCCCAAGTGGGGGATAGGGACGATAAACTCATCTTT. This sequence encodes CACAQVGDRDDKLIF.

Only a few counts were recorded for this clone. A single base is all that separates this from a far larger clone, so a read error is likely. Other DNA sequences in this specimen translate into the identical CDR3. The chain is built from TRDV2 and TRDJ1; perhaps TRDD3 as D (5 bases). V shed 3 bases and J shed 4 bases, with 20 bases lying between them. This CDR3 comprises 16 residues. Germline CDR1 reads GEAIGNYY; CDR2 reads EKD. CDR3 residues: CACDDLTSGSDDKLIF. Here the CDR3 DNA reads TGTGCCTGTGACGACCTCACCTCTGGGAGTGACGATAAACTCATCTTT.

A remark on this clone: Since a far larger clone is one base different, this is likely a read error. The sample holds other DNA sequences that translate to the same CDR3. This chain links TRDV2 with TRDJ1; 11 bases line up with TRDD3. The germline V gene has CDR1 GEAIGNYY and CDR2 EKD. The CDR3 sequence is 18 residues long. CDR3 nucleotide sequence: TGTGCTTGTGACATTTTGGGGGATACGGGGGGCGAGACCGATAAACTCATCTTT. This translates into CACDILGDTGGETDKLIF.

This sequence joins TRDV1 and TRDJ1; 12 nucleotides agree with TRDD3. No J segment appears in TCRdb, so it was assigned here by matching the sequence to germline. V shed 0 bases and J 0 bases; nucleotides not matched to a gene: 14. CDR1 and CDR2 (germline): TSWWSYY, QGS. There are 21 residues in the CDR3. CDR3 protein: CALGELSITSGGYGYTDKLIF. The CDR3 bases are TGTGCTCTTGGGGAACTTAGTATAACCTCTGGGGGATACGGGTACACCGATAAACTCATCTTT.

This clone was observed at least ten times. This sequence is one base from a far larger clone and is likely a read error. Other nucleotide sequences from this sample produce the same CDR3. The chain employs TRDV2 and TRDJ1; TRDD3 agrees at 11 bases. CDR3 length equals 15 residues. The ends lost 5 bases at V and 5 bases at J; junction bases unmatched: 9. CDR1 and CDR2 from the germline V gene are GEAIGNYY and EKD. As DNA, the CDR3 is TGTGCCTGTGCCCAACTGGGGGATAGGGATGATAAACTCATCTTT. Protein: CACAQLGDRDDKLIF.

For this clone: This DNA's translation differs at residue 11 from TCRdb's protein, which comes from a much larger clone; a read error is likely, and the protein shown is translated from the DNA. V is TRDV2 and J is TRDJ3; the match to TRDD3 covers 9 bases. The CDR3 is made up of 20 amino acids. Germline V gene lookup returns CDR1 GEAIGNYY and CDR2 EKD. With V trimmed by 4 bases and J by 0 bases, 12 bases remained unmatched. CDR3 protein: CACDPIVLGENSWDTRQMFF. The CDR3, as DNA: TGTGCCTGTGATCCCATTGTACTGGGGGAAAACTCCTGGGACACCCGACAGATGTTTTTC.

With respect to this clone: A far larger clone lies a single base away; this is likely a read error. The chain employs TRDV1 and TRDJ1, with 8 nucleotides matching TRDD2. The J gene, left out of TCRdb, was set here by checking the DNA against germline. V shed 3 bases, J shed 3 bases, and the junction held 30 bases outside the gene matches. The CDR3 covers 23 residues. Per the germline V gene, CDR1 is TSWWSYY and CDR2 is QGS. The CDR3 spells CALGDLPRTSYVRGGTYADKLIF. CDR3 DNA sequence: TGTGCTCTTGGGGACCTACCAAGGACTTCCTACGTCCGGGGGGGGACGTACGCCGATAAACTCATCTTT.

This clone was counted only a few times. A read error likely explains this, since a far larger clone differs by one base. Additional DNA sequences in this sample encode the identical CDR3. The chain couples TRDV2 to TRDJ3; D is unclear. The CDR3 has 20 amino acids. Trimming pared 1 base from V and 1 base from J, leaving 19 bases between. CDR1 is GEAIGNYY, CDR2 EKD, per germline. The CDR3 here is CACDTLEHKNASWDTRQMFF. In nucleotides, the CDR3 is TGTGCCTGTGACACACTTGAACATAAGAACGCTTCCTGGGACACCCGACAGATGTTTTTC.

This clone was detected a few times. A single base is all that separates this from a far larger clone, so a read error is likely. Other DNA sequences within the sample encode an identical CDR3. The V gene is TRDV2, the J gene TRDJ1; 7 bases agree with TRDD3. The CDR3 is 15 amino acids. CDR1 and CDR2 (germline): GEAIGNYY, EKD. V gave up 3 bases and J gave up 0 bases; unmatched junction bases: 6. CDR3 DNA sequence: TGTGCCTGTGACCTACTGGGGACTGACACCGATAAACTCATCTTT. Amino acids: CACDLLGTDTDKLIF.

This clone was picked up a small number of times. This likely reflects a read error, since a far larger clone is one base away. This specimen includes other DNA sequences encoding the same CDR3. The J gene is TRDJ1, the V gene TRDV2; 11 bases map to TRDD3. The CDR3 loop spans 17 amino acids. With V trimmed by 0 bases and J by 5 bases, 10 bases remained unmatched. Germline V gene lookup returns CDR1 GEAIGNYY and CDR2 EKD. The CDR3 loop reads CACDTVGGYAGTDKLIF. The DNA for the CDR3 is TGTGCCTGTGACACCGTTGGGGGATACGCTGGGACTGATAAACTCATCTTT.